This paragraph covers one T cell receptor (beta chain) sequence. What it binds is unknown. With 60 Vbeta and 13 Jbeta primers, the PCR was carried out. Study processing details: Tens of millions of unique TCR beta chains, roughly 11 million shared, were counted in a later analysis. Libraries were prepared by immunoSEQ multiplex PCR; TCRdb keeps only in-frame clonotypes and omits some of them. The DNA was the basis for D and trimming; V, J and clone size are from that table. The table shows about 140,000 clones, with around 82% occurring only once. These data originate in a study of cytomegalovirus exposure and HLA in healthy donors. Overall study findings and caveats: Researchers reported in a later analysis that a missense DCLRE1C variant was tied to TCR beta V- and J-gene trimming. The study labeled more than 150 TCR beta chains cytomegalovirus-associated. Reports indicate that TCR beta sequences accurately predicted the HLA-A and HLA-B alleles of most subjects.

Germline V lookup: CDR1 LNHDA, CDR2 SQIVND (reference sequence). The length of the CDR3 is 14 residues. With 7 bases removed from V and 6 bases from J, the gap between germline ends came to 18 bases. This chain uses TRBV19 with TRBJ1-2; D not resolved. The receptor comes from a man aged 45 to 65 in good health and CMV-seronegative. The sample comprised PBMCs. The chain's CDR3 is CASTTVSGGHGYTF. Here the CDR3 DNA reads TGTGCCAGTACCACGGTCTCCGGAGGGCATGGCTACACCTTC.